The sample holds a few counts of the clone carrying this T cell receptor beta chain. Additional DNA sequences in this sample encode the identical CDR3. These data originate in a study of blood T cell repertoires in COVID-19. TCRdb's copy holds only in-frame clones and misses some; the assay was immunoSEQ multiplex PCR. Altogether more than 95,000 clones are present, around nine tenths being singletons, with the ten largest covering 1.8%. There are 15 residues in the CDR3. With V trimmed by 2 bases and J by 0 bases, 4 bases remained unmatched. Per germline, CDR1 SGHDT and CDR2 YYEEEE. Input material: peripheral blood. This clonotype was obtained from a human donor with active COVID-19. The donor label of this sample is uncertain. The chain has TRBV5-6 and TRBJ1-1; 7 nucleotides line up with TRBD1. Here the CDR3 reads CASSFRTGVNTEAFF. DNA for the CDR3: TGTGCCAGCAGCTTCCGTACAGGGGTGAACACTGAAGCTTTCTTT.